This is a list of T cell receptor beta chains from one sample in a study of blood T cell repertoires in COVID-19. Sequencing was performed with immunoSEQ multiplex PCR; in TCRdb, only in-frame clones are kept and a portion is missing. The sample carries about 130,000 clones, around 90% recorded once. Sequenced input: peripheral blood. The receptors originated from a man in his fifties or sixties with active COVID-19. The CDR3 runs from the conserved cysteine through the conserved F or W. The order of the fields is D gene, J gene, V gene, CDR3 protein, CDR3 DNA. A D gene is named only where the DNA matches it firmly.

. TRBJ2-2 TRBV5-1 CASSFAGSNTGELFF TGCGCCAGCAGCTTCGCAGGATCGAACACCGGGGAGCTGTTTTTT
. TRBJ2-2 TRBV11-2 CASSLEGQRTGELFF TGTGCCAGCAGCTTAGAGGGGCAGAGGACCGGGGAGCTGTTTTTT
TRBD2 TRBJ2-3 TRBV7-6 CASSSPPGGWTDTQYF TGTGCCAGCAGCTCACCCCCCGGGGGGTGGACAGATACGCAGTATTTT
. TRBJ2-1 TRBV12-3/TRBV12-4 CASSLPSDAQFF TGTGCCAGCAGTTTACCCAGTGATGCGCAGTTCTTC
TRBD1 TRBJ2-2 TRBV6-6 CASRPTGVSTGELFF TGTGCCAGCAGGCCCACAGGGGTGAGCACCGGGGAGCTGTTTTTT
TRBD1 TRBJ1-3 TRBV6-5 CASSRQGSGNTIYF TGTGCCAGCAGTCGACAGGGGTCTGGAAACACCATATATTTT
TRBD2 TRBJ2-7 TRBV18 CASSAGTSGAYEQYF TGTGCCAGCTCAGCAGGGACTAGCGGGGCGTACGAGCAGTACTTC
. TRBJ1-2 TRBV12-3/TRBV12-4 CASSFTGRGGYTF TGTGCCAGCAGTTTCACAGGGAGGGGAGGCTACACCTTC
. TRBJ1-5 TRBV2 CASSERGVGNQPQHF TGTGCCAGCAGTGAGCGGGGGGTCGGCAATCAGCCCCAGCATTTT
TRBD1 TRBJ1-4 TRBV18 CASSPTLQGALNNEKLFF TGTGCCAGCTCACCTACATTACAGGGGGCGCTGAATAATGAAAAACTGTTTTTT
. TRBJ1-1 TRBV10-1 CASRQGLNTEAFF TGCGCCAGCAGACAGGGCCTGAACACTGAAGCTTTCTTT
. TRBJ1-2 TRBV3-1/TRBV3-2 CASSQDRGNYGYTF TGTGCCAGCAGCCAAGATAGGGGGAACTATGGCTACACCTTC
TRBD2 TRBJ2-7 TRBV19 CATATHGGGEQYF TGTGCCACCGCTACCCACGGGGGGGGCGAGCAGTACTTC
. TRBJ1-4 TRBV9 CASSAGITLDEKLFF TGTGCCAGCAGCGCAGGAATAACCTTGGATGAAAAACTGTTTTTT
. TRBJ2-1 TRBV4-1 CASSQNRDLYDNEQFF TGCGCCAGCAGCCAAAACAGGGACCTCTACGACAATGAGCAGTTCTTC
TRBD1 TRBJ1-2 TRBV3-1/TRBV3-2 CASSPDSTGGQTF TGTGCCAGCAGTCCAGATAGTACAGGGGGTCAGACCTTC
TRBD1 TRBJ2-7 TRBV18 CASSPVDRDTYEQYF TGTGCCAGCTCACCTGTGGACAGGGATACCTACGAGCAGTACTTC
. TRBJ1-2 TRBV15 CATSRSTGPWEGYTF TGTGCCACCAGCAGATCGACCGGCCCCTGGGAGGGCTACACCTTC
TRBD2 TRBJ2-3 TRBV29-1 CSVAGLAGNPTDTQYF TGCAGCGTCGCAGGACTAGCGGGGAACCCCACAGATACGCAGTATTTT
TRBD2 TRBJ2-3 TRBV7-9 CASSLAIGREADTQYF TGTGCCAGCAGCTTAGCGATCGGGCGGGAGGCAGATACGCAGTATTTT
. TRBJ1-5 TRBV28 CASSLGGQPQHF TGTGCCAGCAGTTTAGGGGGCCAGCCCCAGCATTTT
TRBD1 TRBJ2-3 TRBV10-1 CASSGPLRDRGATDTQYF TGCGCCAGCAGTGGGCCGCTCCGGGACAGGGGGGCCACAGATACGCAGTATTTT
. TRBJ2-5 TRBV2 CASSDWGQGQETQYF TGTGCCAGCAGTGACTGGGGGCAAGGCCAAGAGACCCAGTACTTC
. TRBJ1-1 TRBV19 CAVRPGEGTEAFF TGTGCCGTCCGGCCAGGGGAGGGTACTGAAGCTTTCTTT
. TRBJ1-1 TRBV6-6 CASTTDYIEAFF TGTGCCAGCACCACGGACTATATAGAAGCTTTCTTT
TRBD1 TRBJ1-4 TRBV27 CASSRVGTGHEKLFF TGTGCCAGCAGCAGGGTGGGGACAGGGCATGAAAAACTGTTTTTT
TRBD2 TRBJ2-1 TRBV9 CASSVGWTSGRENEQFF TGTGCCAGCAGCGTCGGGTGGACTAGCGGGAGGGAGAATGAGCAGTTCTTC